This T cell receptor beta chain came from a study of blood T cells in healthy people across ages. CDR1 KGHDR and CDR2 SFDVKD come from the germline V gene. Trimming cost V 9 bases and J 7 bases; bases outside gene matches: 5. The CDR3 runs 13 residues. Sample-barcoded 5' priming and a J-beta primer mix drove a second PCR of roughly 6 to 12 cycles. A template-switch adaptor that had 12 random nucleotides put a tag on each cDNA molecule. Each CDR3 protein gets one entry after TCRdb re-called the 5' RACE reads with MiXCR. The sample includes around 900,000 distinct CDR3 sequences, 29% of them seen just once. In this sample, this clonotype turned up many times.

The TCR sequence derives from a woman of 80 years or more in good health. The J gene is TRBJ1-6, the V gene TRBV24-1; 7 positions match TRBD1. Sequencing used blood. The CDR3 loop is CATRDRENSPLHF. CDR3 in DNA: TGTGCCACCCGGGACAGAGAAAATTCACCCCTCCACTTT.